This passage covers 12 T cell receptor beta chains from one sample sequenced in a study of glioma-infiltrating T cells after dendritic cell vaccination. Libraries were prepared by immunoSEQ multiplex PCR; TCRdb keeps only in-frame clonotypes and omits some of them. The table has 93,000 or so clones, 79% seen once. This sample comprised blood, obtained before dendritic cell vaccination. The receptors stem from a human donor with glioblastoma.

This clone was counted only a few times. The chain combines TRBV7-6 with TRBJ2-5; D possibly corresponds to TRBD1 (5 bases). CDR3 length equals 14 residues. Germline CDR1 is SGHVS and CDR2 is FNYEAQ. Trimming left V 2 bases short and J 5 bases short, with 12 bases between. In DNA form, the CDR3 reads TGTGCCAGCAGCTTATCAGGGTTTCGGGAGACCCAGTACTTC. It codes for CASSLSGFRETQYF.

The chain couples TRBV19 to TRBJ1-3, with D perhaps TRBD1 (5 bases). CDR3 size: 15 residues. The V end was cut by 3 bases, the J end by 1 base, with 10 bases between. CDR1 and CDR2 (germline): LNHDA, SQIVND (reference sequence). The CDR3 region has the DNA TGTGCCAGTAGTATTGAGCCAGGGTCTGGAAACACCATATATTTT. Its protein is CASSIEPGSGNTIYF.

This chain joins TRBV7-3 and TRBJ2-7, with 9 bases fitting TRBD2. Per the germline V gene, CDR1 is SGHTA and CDR2 is FQGTGA. This CDR3 contains 15 residues. J was trimmed by 2 bases and V by 5 bases; bases with no gene match: 7. The CDR3 DNA sequence: TGTGCCAGCAGCACCCGACTAGCGGAGACCTACGAGCAGTACTTC. Translation: CASSTRLAETYEQYF.

This rearrangement joins TRBV7-6 to TRBJ2-5; 12 bases are shared with TRBD2. In germline, CDR1 is SGHVS, CDR2 FNYEAQ. This CDR3 has 16 amino acids. Germline trimming cut 5 bases from V and 5 bases from J; bases unmatched to any gene: 9. For the CDR3, the DNA is TGTGCCAGCAGCCCTTCTAGCGGGAGGGCCGGGGAGACCCAGTACTTC. This sequence encodes CASSPSSGRAGETQYF.

The rearrangement links TRBV5-1 to TRBJ2-3; D is undetermined. This CDR3 has 14 residues. Germline V gene sequence: CDR1 SGHRS, CDR2 YFSETQ. V lost 4 bases to trimming and J lost 2 bases, with 11 bases between them. CDR3 region: CASSMGLFTDTQYF. The CDR3 nucleotides are TGCGCCAGCAGCATGGGTCTCTTCACAGATACGCAGTATTTT.

The chain recombines TRBV11-1 with TRBJ1-3; 9 positions match TRBD1. The CDR3 sequence is 15 residues long. Germline values: CDR1 SGHAT, CDR2 FQDESV (reference sequence). The trim removed 5 bases at V and 8 bases at J, leaving 10 bases unmatched. CDR3: CASSRTGVSIDTIYF. CDR3 DNA sequence: TGTGCCAGCAGCCGGACAGGGGTTTCGATAGACACCATATATTTT. The full variable domain, completed using reference TRBV11-1 and TRBJ1-3, is EAEVAQSPRYKITEKSQAVAFWCDPISGHATLYWYRQILGQGPELLVQFQDESVVDDSQLPKDRFSAERLKGVDSTLKIQPAELGDSAMYLCASSRTGVSIDTIYFGEGSWLTVV.

This chain connects TRBV4-2 to TRBJ2-5, with a tentative D call TRBD2 (5 bases). Germline assignment: CDR1 LGHNA and CDR2 YNFKEQ. This CDR3 comprises 17 residues. The ends were cut back, 1 base at V and 5 bases at J, with 20 bases in the middle. CDR3: CASSQGSGFPVEETQYF. CDR3 bases: TGTGCCAGCAGCCAAGGATCGGGATTTCCAGTCGAGGAGACCCAGTACTTC.

V is TRBV27 and J is TRBJ1-2, with 8 nucleotides matching TRBD1. CDR3 length: 16 residues. V was pared by 0 bases and J by 7 bases, with 10 bases of the junction left unmatched. Germline CDR1 reads MNHEY; CDR2 reads SMNVEV (reference sequence). The DNA of the CDR3 is TGTGCCAGCAGTTTATCGATTTGGCAGGGGGCATCTGGCTACACCTTC. It encodes CASSLSIWQGASGYTF.

The V gene is TRBV7-2, the J gene TRBJ1-1, with D tentatively TRBD1 (6 bases). The V gene lost 1 base and the J gene lost 4 bases, with 16 bases spanning the gap. CDR1 and CDR2 from the germline V gene are SGHTA and FQGNSA. The CDR3 consists of 16 residues. CDR3 in amino acids: CASSLGPQGSGTEAFF. CDR3 nucleotide sequence: TGTGCCAGCAGCTTAGGCCCTCAGGGGTCAGGCACTGAAGCTTTCTTT.

The CDR3 protein is CSVGTGSLNTEAFF. The CDR3 DNA follows: TGCAGCGTTGGGACAGGATCACTGAACACTGAAGCTTTCTTT. The chain uses TRBV29-1 and TRBJ1-1, with TRBD1 matching 7 bases. Germline loops: CDR1 SQVTM, CDR2 ANQGSEA. Trimming at V came to 4 bases and at J to 0 bases, leaving 5 bases not matched to a gene. CDR3 size: 14 residues.

This rearrangement joins TRBV2 to TRBJ2-1, with 11 bases lining up with TRBD2. The CDR3 loop spans 15 amino acids. V lost 6 bases and J lost 4; bases outside the gene matches: 5. The germline CDR1 and CDR2 sequences are SNHLY and FYNNEI. The CDR3 bases are TGTGCCAGCAGGAGACTAGCGGGATCATACAATGAGCAGTTCTTC. Protein product: CASRRLAGSYNEQFF.

The V and J genes are TRBV7-9 and TRBJ2-5; weak D call: TRBD2 (6 bases). The V gene lost 3 bases and the J gene lost 4 bases, with 12 bases spanning the gap. The germline CDR1 and CDR2 sequences are SEHNR and FQNEAQ (reference sequence). The CDR3 is 14 amino acids. The CDR3: CASSLERAVETQYF. DNA for the CDR3: TGTGCCAGCAGCTTGGAGCGGGCCGTAGAGACCCAGTACTTC.